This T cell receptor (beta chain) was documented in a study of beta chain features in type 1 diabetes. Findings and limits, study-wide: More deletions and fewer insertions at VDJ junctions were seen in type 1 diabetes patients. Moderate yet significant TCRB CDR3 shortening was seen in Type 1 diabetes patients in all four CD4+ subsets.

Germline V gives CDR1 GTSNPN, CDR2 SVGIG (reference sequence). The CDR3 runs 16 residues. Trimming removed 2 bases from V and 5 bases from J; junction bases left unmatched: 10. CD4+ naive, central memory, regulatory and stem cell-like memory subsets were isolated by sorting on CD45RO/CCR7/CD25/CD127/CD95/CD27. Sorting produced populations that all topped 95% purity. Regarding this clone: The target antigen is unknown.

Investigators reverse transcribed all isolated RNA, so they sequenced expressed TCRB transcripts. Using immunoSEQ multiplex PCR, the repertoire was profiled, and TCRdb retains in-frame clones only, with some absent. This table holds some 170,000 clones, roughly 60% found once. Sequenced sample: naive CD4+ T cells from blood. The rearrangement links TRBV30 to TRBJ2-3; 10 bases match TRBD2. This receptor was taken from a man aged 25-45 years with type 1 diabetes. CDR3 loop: CAWSSGLAGVLDTQYF. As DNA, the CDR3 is TGTGCCTGGAGTTCCGGCCTAGCGGGGGTTCTAGATACGCAGTATTTT. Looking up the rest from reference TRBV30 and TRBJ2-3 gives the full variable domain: SQTIHQWPATLVQPVGSPLSLECTVEGTSNPNLYWYRQAAGRGLQLLFYSVGIGQISSEVPQNLSASRPQDRQFILSSKKLLLSDSGFYLCAWSSGLAGVLDTQYFGPGTRLTVL.